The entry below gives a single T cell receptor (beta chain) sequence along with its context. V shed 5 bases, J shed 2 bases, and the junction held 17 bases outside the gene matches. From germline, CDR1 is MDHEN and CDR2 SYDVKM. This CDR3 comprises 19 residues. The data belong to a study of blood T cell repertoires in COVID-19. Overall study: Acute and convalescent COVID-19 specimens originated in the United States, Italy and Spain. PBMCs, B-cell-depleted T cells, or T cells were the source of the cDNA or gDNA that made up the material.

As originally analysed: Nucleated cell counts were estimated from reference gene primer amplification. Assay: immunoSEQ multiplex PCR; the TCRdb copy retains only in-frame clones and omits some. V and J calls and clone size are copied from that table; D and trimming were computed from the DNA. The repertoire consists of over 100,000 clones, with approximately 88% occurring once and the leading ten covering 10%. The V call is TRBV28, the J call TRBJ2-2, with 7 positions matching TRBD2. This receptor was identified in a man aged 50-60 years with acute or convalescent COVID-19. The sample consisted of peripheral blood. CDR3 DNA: TGTGCCAGCAGTCCGGGGGGTAGGCTTTCCCGTACTAACACCGGGGAGCTGTTTTTT. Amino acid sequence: CASSPGGRLSRTNTGELFF.